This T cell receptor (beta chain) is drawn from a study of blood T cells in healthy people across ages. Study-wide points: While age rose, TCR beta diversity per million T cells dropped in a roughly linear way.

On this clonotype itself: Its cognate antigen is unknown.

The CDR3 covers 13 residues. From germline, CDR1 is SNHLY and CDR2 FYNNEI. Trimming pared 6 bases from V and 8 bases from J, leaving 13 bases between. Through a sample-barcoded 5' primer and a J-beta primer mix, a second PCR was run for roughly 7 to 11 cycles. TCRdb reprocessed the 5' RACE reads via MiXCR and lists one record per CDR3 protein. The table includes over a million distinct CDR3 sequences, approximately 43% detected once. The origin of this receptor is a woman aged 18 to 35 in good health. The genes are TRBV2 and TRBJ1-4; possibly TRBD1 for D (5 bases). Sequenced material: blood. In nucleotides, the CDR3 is TGTGCCAGCAGCCGAGACGGGGACGAAAAACTGTTTTTT. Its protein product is CASSRDGDEKLFF. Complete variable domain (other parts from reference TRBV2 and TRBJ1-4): EPEVTQTPSHQVTQMGQEVILRCVPISNHLYFYWYRQILGQKVEFLVSFYNNEISEKSEIFDDQFSVERPDGSNFTLKIRSTKLEDSAMYFCASSRDGDEKLFFGSGTQLSVL.